Listed here are 2 T cell receptor beta chains from one sample, sequenced in a study of OX40 agonist ivuxolimab in advanced cancers. Sequencing was performed with immunoSEQ multiplex PCR; in TCRdb, only in-frame clones are kept and a portion is missing. The sample lists just over 70,000 clones; around 83% were seen once. This sample comprised CD4+ or CD8+ T cells sorted from blood, obtained in a trial of the OX40 agonist ivuxolimab. All receptors derive from an adult with an advanced solid tumor such as melanoma, head and neck, liver or kidney cancer.

The chain links TRBV5-1 to TRBJ2-1; 7 bases fit TRBD2. Trimming cost V 0 bases and J 2 bases; bases outside gene matches: 14. The CDR3 is 19 residues long. Germline-derived CDR1 and CDR2 are SGHRS and YFSETQ. The CDR3 loop reads CASSLDPRRGRSAYNEQFF. Written as DNA, the CDR3 is TGCGCCAGCAGCTTGGACCCTCGCCGCGGGAGAAGCGCCTACAATGAGCAGTTCTTC.

V gene TRBV27 combines with J gene TRBJ1-2, with D maybe TRBD1 (6 bases). Germline CDR1 MNHEY, CDR2 SMNVEV (reference sequence). Trimming left V 0 bases short and J 4 bases short, with 12 bases between. The CDR3 runs to 15 residues. Here the CDR3 DNA reads TGTGCCAGCAGTTTATCTCCCAGGGGATTCTATGGCTACACCTTC. Translation: CASSLSPRGFYGYTF.